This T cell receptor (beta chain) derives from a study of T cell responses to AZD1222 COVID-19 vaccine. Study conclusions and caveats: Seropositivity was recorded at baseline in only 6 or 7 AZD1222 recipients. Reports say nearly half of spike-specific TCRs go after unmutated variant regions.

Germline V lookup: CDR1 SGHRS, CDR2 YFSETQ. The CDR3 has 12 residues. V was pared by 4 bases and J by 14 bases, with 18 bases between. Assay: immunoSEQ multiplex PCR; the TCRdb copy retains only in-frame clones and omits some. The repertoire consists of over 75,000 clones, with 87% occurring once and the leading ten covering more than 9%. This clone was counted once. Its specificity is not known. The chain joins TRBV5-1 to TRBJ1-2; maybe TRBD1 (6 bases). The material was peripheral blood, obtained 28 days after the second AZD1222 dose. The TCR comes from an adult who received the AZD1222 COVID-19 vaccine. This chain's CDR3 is CASSPGQPGATF. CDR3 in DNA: TGCGCCAGCAGCCCCGGACAGCCTGGGGCTACCTTC.